These 14 T cell receptor beta chains were sequenced from one sample in a study of molecular identifiers for immune sequencing clone quantification. MiXCR was run by TCRdb on the PCR reads, yielding one entry per CDR3 protein. The data show about 320,000 distinct CDR3 sequences, roughly 24% seen once. Sequenced input: naive CD8+ T cells from blood, with Jurkat cell RNA spiked in. Subset defined: FACS-sorted CD8+CD4-CCR7+CD45RA+ naive T cells. Every receptor here comes from a human donor in good health. Some libraries in this study had Jurkat cell RNA spiked in.

The chain links TRBV20-1 to TRBJ2-7, with D uncertain. The V gene lost 5 bases and the J gene lost 3 bases, with 20 bases spanning the gap. The germline gives CDR1 DFQATT, CDR2 SNEGSKA (reference sequence). The CDR3 has 15 amino acids. The DNA of the CDR3 is TGCAGTGCTTGCCAAGGACCCCCGCTTAACTACGAGCAGTACTTC. This codes for CSACQGPPLNYEQYF.

This clonotype was found a few times. The V gene is TRBV7-8, the J gene TRBJ2-3; a possible D gene is TRBD1 (6 bases). CDR1 and CDR2 (germline): SGHVS, FQNEAQ. Trimming cost V 0 bases and J 5 bases, with 18 bases left between them. The CDR3 has 17 residues. CDR3 protein: CASSLALGASLLDTQYF. The CDR3 coding sequence is TGTGCCAGCAGCTTAGCGCTGGGGGCCTCACTTTTAGATACGCAGTATTTT.

To note about this clonotype: Possible read error: a much larger clone is one base away. This chain links TRBV7-9 with TRBJ2-5; D possibly corresponds to TRBD2 (5 bases). The V end lost 6 bases, the J end lost 3 bases, and 11 bases lay between the germline ends. CDR1 is SEHNR, CDR2 FQNEAQ, per germline (reference sequence). CDR3 size: 13 residues. The CDR3 coding sequence is TGTGCCAGCAGGAGCCGGGGAGAAGAGACCCAGTACTTC. The encoded protein is CASRSRGEETQYF. The whole variable domain, filled in from reference TRBV7-9 and TRBJ2-5, reads DTGVSQNPRHKITKRGQNVTFRCDPISEHNRLYWYRQTLGQGPEFLTYFQNEAQLEKSRLLSDRFSAERPKGSFSTLEIQRTEQGDSAMYLCASRSRGEETQYFGPGTRLLVL.

The chain links TRBV7-9 to TRBJ2-5, with D possibly matching TRBD1 (5 bases). Germline V gene lookup returns CDR1 SEHNR and CDR2 FQNEAQ (reference sequence). The CDR3 length is 15 residues. V lost 0 bases to trimming and J lost 1 base, with 9 bases between them. CDR3 nucleotides: TGTGCCAGCAGCTTAGCTGTGGGGCCCCAAGAGACCCAGTACTTC. It encodes CASSLAVGPQETQYF.

This clonotype has a handful of counts. This chain uses TRBV20-1 with TRBJ1-1, with TRBD1 matching over 9 bases. V lost 0 bases to trimming and J lost 11 bases; unmatched junction nucleotides: 10. The CDR3 runs 14 residues. Germline V CDR1 and CDR2: DFQATT, SNEGSKA (reference sequence). Written as DNA, the CDR3 is TGCAGTGCTAGAGATTCCGGGACAGGGATAGGGGCTTTCTTT. This encodes CSARDSGTGIGAFF.

Many counts were recorded for this clonotype. The V gene is TRBV7-9, the J gene TRBJ2-2; the D is unclear. The V end lost 1 base, the J end lost 0 bases, and 9 bases lay between the germline ends. This CDR3 is built from 16 residues. The V gene's germline CDR1 is SEHNR and CDR2 FQNEAQ (reference sequence). The chain's CDR3 is CASSLGEATNTGELFF. CDR3 DNA sequence: TGTGCCAGCAGCTTAGGAGAAGCGACGAACACCGGGGAGCTGTTTTTT.

To note about this clonotype: This may come from a read error, since a much larger clone is one base off. The chain uses TRBV28 and TRBJ2-4; 8 bases map to TRBD1. The CDR3 is made up of 15 amino acids. In germline, CDR1 is MDHEN, CDR2 SYDVKM. CDR3 protein: CVSRMSGGYVDIQYF. DNA for the CDR3: TGTGTCAGCAGGATGTCAGGGGGCTATGTTGACATTCAGTACTTC.

This sequence joins TRBV28 and TRBJ2-1; 13 positions match TRBD2. The CDR3 consists of 18 residues. The V gene's germline CDR1 is MDHEN and CDR2 SYDVKM. The ends lost 4 bases at V and 4 bases at J; junction bases unmatched: 10. The CDR3 reads CASSSIRTSGRIYNEQFF. CDR3 nucleotide sequence: TGTGCCAGCAGTTCGATTAGGACTAGCGGGAGAATATACAATGAGCAGTTCTTC.

In regard to this clonotype: This may be a read error: a much more frequent sequence differs by one nucleotide. Since no conserved phenylalanine or tryptophan closes the CDR3, a read error is the likely cause. The chain uses TRBV28 and TRBJ2-7; D might be TRBD1 or TRBD2, each matching 6 bases. Per the germline V gene, CDR1 is MDHEN and CDR2 is SYDVKM. V was cut by 3 bases and J by 4 bases, with 13 bases left in between. The CDR3 covers 14 residues. The CDR3 spells CASSLGGHQYEQYL. The CDR3 region has the DNA TGTGCCAGCAGTTTGGGGGGACATCAGTACGAGCAGTACCTC.

The chain has TRBV27 and TRBJ1-1; TRBD1 matches 7 bases. The CDR3 runs to 13 residues. Looked up from germline, CDR1 is MNHEY and CDR2 is SMNVEV (reference sequence). The V gene end was trimmed by 0 bases and the J gene end by 7 bases; junction bases not matched to a gene: 2. In DNA, the CDR3 is TGTGCCAGCAGTTTATCGAGGACAGGTGAAGCTTTCTTT. Translating it yields CASSLSRTGEAFF.

Notes on this clonotype: This may come from a read error, since a much larger clone is one base off. V and J are TRBV9 and TRBJ2-7, with D hard to call. This CDR3 has 14 amino acids. CDR1 and CDR2 (germline): SGDLS, YYNGEE. CDR3: CAGSYSTTPYEQYF. CDR3 nucleotides: TGTGCCGGCAGCTATAGTACGACTCCCTACGAGCAGTACTTC.

This clonotype was detected many times. The chain has TRBV19 and TRBJ2-2; D not certain. Deletions cut 1 base from V and 0 bases from J, with 3 bases between. This CDR3 is 14 amino acids long. CDR1 and CDR2 from the germline V gene are LNHDA and SQIVND (reference sequence). The CDR3 DNA sequence: TGTGCCAGTAGTATAGTAGCGAACACCGGGGAGCTGTTTTTT. Its protein product is CASSIVANTGELFF.

This clonotype was observed at least ten times. The chain carries TRBV11-2 and TRBJ2-1; no clear D. With 10 bases removed from V and 5 bases from J, the gap between germline ends came to 12 bases. Germline CDR1 reads SGHAT; CDR2 reads FQNNGV. The CDR3 spans 12 residues. Here the CDR3 reads CATRAMHNEQFF. The DNA of the CDR3 is TGTGCCACCCGGGCCATGCACAATGAGCAGTTCTTC.

Details on this clonotype: This sequence may be a read error, since a much larger clone differs from it by one base. V and J are TRBV28 and TRBJ2-5, with 9 bases aligning to TRBD1. Losses at the gene ends were 10 bases for V and 7 bases for J; bases not matched to a gene: 10. The CDR3 runs 13 residues. In germline, CDR1 is MDHEN, CDR2 SYDVKM. The CDR3 loop reads CATRDRVIGTQYF. Written as DNA, the CDR3 is TGTGCCACCCGGGACAGGGTGATTGGGACCCAGTACTTC.